The entry that follows covers one T cell receptor beta chain sequence. The sample belongs to a study of patients and donors after allogeneic stem cell transplantation. TCRdb called the RT-PCR reads again in MiXCR, with one record for every CDR3 protein. The sample holds 900,000 to 1,000,000 distinct CDR3 sequences; about a sixth are singletons and the top ten take 5.5% to 6.5%. CDR3 length equals 16 residues. V lost 0 bases and J lost 5, with 19 bases in between. Germline V gene sequence: CDR1 SQVTM, CDR2 ANQGSEA. This sequence was found in a human donor who was either an allogeneic HSCT recipient or a stem cell or donor lymphocyte infusion donor (not recorded which). It is not recorded whose cells these are; they may come from a transplant donor. V and J are TRBV29-1 and TRBJ2-5; no firm D call. The specimen sequenced was blood, either unsorted or a sorted T cell fraction (not recorded which). In DNA, the CDR3 is TGCAGCGTTGAAGATCGGGTGGGTCAGGCGGTTGAGACCCAGTACTTC. This translates into CSVEDRVGQAVETQYF.